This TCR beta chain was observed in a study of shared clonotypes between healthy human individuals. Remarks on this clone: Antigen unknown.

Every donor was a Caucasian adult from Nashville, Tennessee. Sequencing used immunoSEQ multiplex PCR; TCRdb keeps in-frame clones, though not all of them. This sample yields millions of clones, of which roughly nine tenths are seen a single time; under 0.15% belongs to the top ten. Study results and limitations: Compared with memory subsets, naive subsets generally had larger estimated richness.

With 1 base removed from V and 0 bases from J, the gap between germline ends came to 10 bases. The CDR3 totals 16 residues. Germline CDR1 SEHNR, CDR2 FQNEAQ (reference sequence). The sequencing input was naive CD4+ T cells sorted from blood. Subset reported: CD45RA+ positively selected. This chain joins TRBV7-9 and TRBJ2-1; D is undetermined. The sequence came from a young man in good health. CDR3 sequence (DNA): TGTGCCAGCAGCTTAGAGGGAACGAGCTCCTACAATGAGCAGTTCTTC. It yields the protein CASSLEGTSSYNEQFF.